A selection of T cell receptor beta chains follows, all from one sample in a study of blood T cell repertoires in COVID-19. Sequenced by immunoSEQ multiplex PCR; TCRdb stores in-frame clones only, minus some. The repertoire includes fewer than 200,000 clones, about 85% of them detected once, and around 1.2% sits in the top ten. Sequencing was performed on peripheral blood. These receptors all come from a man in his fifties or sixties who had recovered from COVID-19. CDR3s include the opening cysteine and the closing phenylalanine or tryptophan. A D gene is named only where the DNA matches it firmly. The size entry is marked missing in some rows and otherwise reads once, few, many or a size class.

TGTGCCAGCAGTTTCCCGGGGGACCGGCCGTCGGCCCAGTACTTC CASSFPGDRPSAQYF - TRBJ2-5 - TRBV7-9
TGTGCCAGCAGCCTTAAGTTGTCGGGACTAGCGGGGAAGGAGCAGTTCTTC CASSLKLSGLAGKEQFF once TRBJ2-1 TRBD2 TRBV11-2
TGTGCCAGTAGTGACGGACAGGGAGCCAAAAATGAGCAGTTCTTC CASSDGQGAKNEQFF - TRBJ2-1 TRBD1 TRBV19
TGTGCCAGCAGTGCGGACGGGACCTACGAGCAGTACTTC CASSADGTYEQYF - TRBJ2-7 - TRBV6-2/TRBV6-3
TGTGCCAGCACCCCCGGGGGGGGAGGTGAAAAACTGTTTTTT CASTPGGGGEKLFF - TRBJ1-4 - TRBV6-5
TGTGCTAGCAGCTTAGTCCGGAACACCGGGGAGCTGTTTTTT CASSLVRNTGELFF - TRBJ2-2 - TRBV7-7
TGTGCCAGCAGCTTAGGGGGGGGCGATCCGGCCCAGTACTTC CASSLGGGDPAQYF - TRBJ2-5 - TRBV7-2
TGCGCCAGCAGCTCGAGGGGAGGGGAAGAATTAGCTTTCTTT CASSSRGGEELAFF - TRBJ1-1 - TRBV5-1
TGTGCCAGCAGGAGGCCCTCTGGGGGGGCCAACGTCCTGACTTTC CASRRPSGGANVLTF - TRBJ2-6 - TRBV2
TGCGCCAGCAGCCCGGACAGCCACTATGGCTACACCTTC CASSPDSHYGYTF - TRBJ1-2 - TRBV5-1
TGTGCCAGCAGCGTGGGACAAGTCCATGGAAACACCATATATTTT CASSVGQVHGNTIYF - TRBJ1-3 - TRBV7-2
TGTGCCAGCAGTTACTCGCTAAACTATGGCTACACCTTC CASSYSLNYGYTF - TRBJ1-2 - TRBV6-2/TRBV6-3
TGTGCCAGCAGTGCGGGACAGCTTCATGCTTTCTTT CASSAGQLHAFF - TRBJ1-1 TRBD1 TRBV12-3/TRBV12-4
TGCGCCAGCAGCTTGCAAGTTGAGTCGGATGGCTACACCTTC CASSLQVESDGYTF many TRBJ1-2 - TRBV5-1
TGTGCCAGCAGCCCCACTAACGACACAGGGGTCCTCAATCAGCCCCAGCATTTT CASSPTNDTGVLNQPQHF - TRBJ1-5 TRBD1 TRBV7-9
TGTGCCAGTAGTATAGGGGGGGATCAGCCCCAGCATTTT CASSIGGDQPQHF - TRBJ1-5 - TRBV19